Listed here are 30 T cell receptor beta chains from one sample, sequenced in a study of persistence of HIV-infected CD4 T cells. This was the immunoSEQ version 4 assay in survey mode. Using immunoSEQ multiplex PCR, the repertoire was profiled, and TCRdb retains in-frame clones only, with some absent. The sample has 10,000 to 15,000 clones, approximately 71% seen once. No antigen has been assigned to these receptors. The stimulus was lysate of CMV-infected fibroblasts, roughly 10 ug/mL. Sorting selected CD4+ T cells upregulating both CD40 ligand and CD69. The starting material was CD4+ T cells sorted from PBMCs after roughly 18-hour stimulation, obtained from a patient who received antiretroviral therapy. The receptors shown here come from an adult man with HIV who was CMV-seropositive.

V usage is TRBV5-1 and J usage is TRBJ2-7, with 11 bases fitting TRBD1. In germline, CDR1 is SGHRS, CDR2 YFSETQ. V trimming: 3 bases; J trimming: 6 bases; junction bases outside the gene matches: 8. The CDR3 has 15 residues. CDR3 DNA: TGCGCCAGCAGCTATAGTACGGGACAGGGGGTCGAGCAGTACTTC. It encodes CASSYSTGQGVEQYF.

Only a few counts were recorded for this clone. The J gene is TRBJ1-2, the V gene TRBV2; the D gene is possibly TRBD1 (6 bases). Germline CDR1 is SNHLY and CDR2 is FYNNEI. V gave up 6 bases and J gave up 8 bases, with 22 bases separating them. The CDR3 sequence is 15 residues long. In DNA form, the CDR3 reads TGTGCCAGCAGAGCAACAGGGTCAGGGCAGAAGGGCTACACCTTC. Amino acid sequence: CASRATGSGQKGYTF.

The rearrangement joins TRBV14 to TRBJ1-1; unclear D gene. V was cut by 2 bases and J by 3 bases, with 13 bases left in between. Germline values: CDR1 SGHDN, CDR2 FVKESK. The CDR3 length is 15 residues. The CDR3: CASSQHTRPDTEAFF. The CDR3 nucleotides read TGTGCCAGCAGCCAACACACCCGTCCGGACACTGAAGCTTTCTTT.

This clone was observed a few times. The rearrangement links TRBV18 to TRBJ2-7; D might be TRBD1 or TRBD2, each matching 5 bases. Between the trimmed V and J ends, which lost 3 bases and 1 base, there was a span of 7 bases. CDR1 is KGHSH and CDR2 is LQKENI in the germline V gene. This CDR3 spans 13 amino acids. The DNA of the CDR3 is TGTGCCAGCTCACCGGGACCTTCCTACGAGCAGTACTTC. Amino acids: CASSPGPSYEQYF.

This chain joins TRBV5-4 and TRBJ2-3, with D maybe TRBD2 (6 bases). Per the germline V gene, CDR1 is SGHNT and CDR2 is YYREEE (reference sequence). Trimming took 4 bases from V and 2 from J, leaving 17 bases between them. The CDR3 runs 16 residues. The CDR3 protein is CASSPTGGRPTDTQYF. CDR3 nucleotides: TGTGCCAGCAGCCCGACCGGGGGTCGCCCCACAGATACGCAGTATTTT.

This clone is labeled as medium-sized. The V and J genes are TRBV5-3 and TRBJ1-5; D unresolved. TRBV5-3 is recorded as an ORF, its role being uncertain. V shed 1 base and J shed 4 bases, with 18 bases lying between them. This CDR3 spans 17 amino acids. This CDR3 reads CARSLPPRVVANQPQHF. Written as DNA, the CDR3 is TGTGCCAGAAGCTTGCCTCCCCGGGTGGTGGCAAATCAGCCCCAGCATTTT.

This clone was observed a handful of times. This chain uses TRBV5-1 with TRBJ2-3; 9 positions match TRBD2. The V gene end was trimmed by 8 bases and the J gene end by 6 bases; junction bases not matched to a gene: 13. This CDR3 is built from 15 residues. Germline CDR1 is SGHRS and CDR2 is YFSETQ. The CDR3 DNA is TGCGCCAGTAGCGAGCGGGGGGCCCAGATGGATACGCAGTATTTT. Protein product: CASSERGAQMDTQYF. The variable domain in full, with the rest retrieved from reference TRBV5-1 and TRBJ2-3, is KAGVTQTPRYLIKTRGQQVTLSCSPISGHRSVSWYQQTPGQGLQFLFEYFSETQRNKGNFPGRFSGRQFSNSRSEMNVSTLELGDSALYLCASSERGAQMDTQYFGPGTRLTVL.

The gene calls are TRBV28 and TRBJ2-2, with D possibly matching TRBD1 (6 bases). The germline V gene has CDR1 MDHEN and CDR2 SYDVKM. V was clipped by 3 bases and J by 4 bases, with 15 bases between them. The CDR3 sequence is 16 residues long. CDR3 DNA: TGTGCCAGCAGTTTCGCGCTGGGGGCTGGCACCGGGGAGCTGTTTTTT. This sequence encodes CASSFALGAGTGELFF.

The gene calls are TRBV7-2 and TRBJ2-7; 11 bases are a match to TRBD1. V trimming: 7 bases; J trimming: 5 bases; junction bases outside the gene matches: 4. Germline V gene lookup returns CDR1 SGHTA and CDR2 FQGNSA. CDR3 length equals 13 residues. CDR3 DNA sequence: TGTGCCAGCAACCGGGACAGGGGGAACGAGCAGTACTTC. Protein: CASNRDRGNEQYF.

This clone has just one count. This may be a read error, as it is one base from a much larger clone. This same CDR3 is encoded by further DNA sequences in the sample. This chain uses TRBV5-5 with TRBJ2-7; possible D gene TRBD2, 6 bases. In germline, CDR1 is SGHKS, CDR2 YYEKEE (reference sequence). The ends were cut back, 0 bases at V and 3 bases at J, with 13 bases in the middle. The CDR3 has 15 residues. The CDR3 DNA reads as TGTGCCAGCAGCTTGGATGGGACTGCGTACTACGAGCAGTACTTC. It codes for CASSLDGTAYYEQYF.

This chain links TRBV19 with TRBJ1-4, with D possibly matching TRBD1 (6 bases). CDR1 is LNHDA and CDR2 is SQIVND in the germline V gene (reference sequence). V lost 9 bases to trimming and J lost 5 bases, with 22 bases between them. The CDR3 has 16 amino acids. In DNA form, the CDR3 reads TGTGCCAGCCAACACCTCCGGGGACAACAAAATGAAAAACTGTTTTTT. The encoded protein is CASQHLRGQQNEKLFF.

This clone is judged large (0.1 to 1%). This chain connects TRBV14 to TRBJ1-2; maybe TRBD1 (5 bases). There are 15 residues in the CDR3. Germline V gives CDR1 SGHDN, CDR2 FVKESK. Trimming removed 0 bases from V and 7 bases from J, with 15 bases in between. The CDR3 region has the DNA TGTGCCAGCAGCCAAGATTCCGGGGCGCGGTCTGGCTACACCTTC. Encoded protein: CASSQDSGARSGYTF.

This clone was seen a handful of times. V and J are TRBV19 and TRBJ1-6; D is uncertain. This CDR3 comprises 12 residues. V was clipped by 3 bases and J by 8 bases, with 5 bases between them. From germline, CDR1 is LNHDA and CDR2 SQIVND (reference sequence). The CDR3 coding sequence is TGTGCCAGTAGTATTTGGGATTCACCCCTCCACTTT. Translated, it gives CASSIWDSPLHF. Full variable domain (outside the CDR3, taken from reference TRBV19 and TRBJ1-6): DGGITQSPKYLFRKEGQNVTLSCEQNLNHDAMYWYRQDPGQGLRLIYYSQIVNDFQKGDIAEGYSVSREKKESFPLTVTSAQKNPTAFYLCASSIWDSPLHFGNGTRLTVT.

The chain links TRBV27 to TRBJ2-3; tentative D call: TRBD1 (8 bases). In germline, CDR1 is MNHEY, CDR2 SMNVEV (reference sequence). CDR3 length: 18 residues. The V and J ends lost 4 bases and 3 bases respectively, with 23 bases between them. The CDR3 here is CASSYSIRTGRVTDTQYF. CDR3 in DNA: TGTGCCAGCAGTTATTCAATCCGGACAGGGAGGGTTACAGATACGCAGTATTTT.

This clone was observed once. The chain employs TRBV19 and TRBJ1-4, with 7 bases that match TRBD1. CDR1 and CDR2 from the germline V gene are LNHDA and SQIVND (reference sequence). This CDR3 comprises 13 residues. V was clipped by 2 bases and J by 8 bases; unmatched bases: 2. The CDR3 here is CASSITGVEKLFF. The DNA of the CDR3 is TGTGCCAGTAGTATAACAGGGGTCGAAAAACTGTTTTTT.

The chain links TRBV4-1 to TRBJ2-2; possible D gene TRBD1, 6 bases. Germline V gene sequence: CDR1 MGHRA, CDR2 YSYEKL. The CDR3 is 16 amino acids. Trimming took off 4 bases at V and 2 bases at J, with 14 bases between the two ends. The CDR3: CASSRRRDTNTGELFF. CDR3 DNA: TGCGCCAGCAGCCGACGCCGGGACACCAACACCGGGGAGCTGTTTTTT.

This sequence joins TRBV4-1 and TRBJ1-3; 9 bases map to TRBD1. The CDR3 sequence is 15 residues long. After removal of 4 bases from V and 3 bases from J, the junction contained 4 bases not matched to a gene. Germline-derived CDR1 and CDR2 are MGHRA and YSYEKL. Here the CDR3 DNA reads TGCGCCAGCAGCCGCGGACAGGGGAATGGAAACACCATATATTTT. Protein product: CASSRGQGNGNTIYF.

This clone counts as medium-sized. V gene TRBV10-3 combines with J gene TRBJ1-1; D is undetermined. Deletions cut 6 bases from V and 1 base from J, with 15 bases between. The CDR3 contains 15 residues. CDR1 and CDR2 (germline): ENHRY, SYGVKD. CDR3 loop: CAISPLKGSNTEAFF. The CDR3 bases are TGTGCCATCAGCCCCCTAAAAGGATCGAACACTGAAGCTTTCTTT.

This clone was seen a handful of times. The same CDR3 arises from other DNA sequences in this sample as well. The rearrangement uses TRBV9 and TRBJ1-3, with D unresolved. CDR3 length equals 16 residues. The V gene's germline CDR1 is SGDLS and CDR2 YYNGEE. Trimming took 1 base from V and 0 from J, leaving 11 bases between them. The CDR3 here is CASSVLAGSSGNTIYF. The CDR3 DNA follows: TGTGCCAGCAGCGTACTCGCCGGGAGCTCTGGAAACACCATATATTTT.

The chain has TRBV4-2 and TRBJ1-2, with 8 bases lining up with TRBD1. Germline CDR1 LGHNA, CDR2 YNFKEQ. The CDR3 covers 15 residues. V lost 0 bases to trimming and J lost 7 bases; unmatched junction nucleotides: 7. The CDR3, as DNA: TGTGCCAGCAGCCAAGAGGCCCAGGGGGCTGGTGGCTACACCTTC. Protein sequence: CASSQEAQGAGGYTF.

The V gene is TRBV6-4, the J gene TRBJ2-1, with 8 bases that match TRBD2. Germline-derived CDR1 and CDR2 are MRHNA and SNTAGT. V shed 6 bases and J 9 bases; nucleotides not matched to a gene: 4. The CDR3 spans 12 residues. This CDR3 reads CASSSSGSEQFF. The DNA of the CDR3 is TGTGCCAGCAGCTCTAGCGGGTCTGAGCAGTTCTTC.

This clone was counted a few times. The chain is built from TRBV12-1 and TRBJ1-2; TRBD1, the D gene given by the table, was not confirmed from the DNA. TRBV12-1 counts as a pseudogene. The CDR3 covers 16 residues. CDR3 in amino acids: CASSFSPPDRGLGYTF. CDR3 bases: TGTGCCAGCAGCTTTTCCCCCCCCGACAGGGGGCTGGGCTACACCTTC.

The chain uses TRBV5-1 and TRBJ2-7; perhaps D is TRBD1 or TRBD2 (5 bases each). The CDR3 is 15 amino acids. Germline CDR1 is SGHRS and CDR2 is YFSETQ. Trimming left V 1 base short and J 2 bases short, with 13 bases between. The CDR3 sequence is CASSLRGEVTYEQYF. In DNA form, the CDR3 reads TGCGCCAGCAGCTTGAGGGGAGAGGTGACCTACGAGCAGTACTTC.

V usage is TRBV5-1 and J usage is TRBJ1-1; no clear D. Germline CDR1 SGHRS, CDR2 YFSETQ. Deletions cut 0 bases from V and 1 base from J, with 7 bases between. The CDR3 runs to 14 residues. CDR3 sequence: CASSLEFGNTEAFF. Written as DNA, the CDR3 is TGCGCCAGCAGCTTGGAATTTGGGAACACTGAAGCTTTCTTT.

This chain connects TRBV19 to TRBJ1-6; D unresolved. This CDR3 contains 14 residues. Germline CDR1 reads LNHDA; CDR2 reads SQIVND (reference sequence). V was clipped by 4 bases and J by 10 bases, with 14 bases between them. CDR3 amino acids: CASSTSRGGSPLHF. The CDR3 DNA is TGTGCCAGTAGTACCTCCCGGGGAGGGTCACCCCTCCACTTT.

The chain joins TRBV28 to TRBJ1-1; D unclear. The CDR3 runs 13 residues. Germline CDR1 reads MDHEN; CDR2 reads SYDVKM. V lost 6 bases and J 5 bases, leaving 13 bases between the germline ends. The CDR3 coding sequence is TGTGCCAGCAGAGGAAGACTGGGGACTGAAGCTTTCTTT. Translated, it gives CASRGRLGTEAFF.

This clone has only one observation. The chain carries TRBV7-3 and TRBJ2-5; TRBD2 aligns across 8 bases. The germline V gene has CDR1 SGHTA and CDR2 FQGTGA. After removal of 5 bases from V and 5 bases from J, the junction contained 10 bases not matched to a gene. This CDR3 comprises 15 residues. As DNA, the CDR3 is TGTGCCAGCAGCCCGGCGGGGGGCGCAACGGAGACCCAGTACTTC. It codes for CASSPAGGATETQYF.

The J gene is TRBJ2-2, the V gene TRBV6-4, with a weak D call TRBD1 (5 bases). V gave up 3 bases and J gave up 3 bases, with 11 bases separating them. Germline loops: CDR1 MRHNA, CDR2 SNTAGT. The CDR3 has 15 residues. Here the CDR3 reads CASSDSPGYTGELFF. The CDR3 region has the DNA TGTGCCAGCAGTGATTCACCAGGGTACACCGGGGAGCTGTTTTTT.

The V gene is TRBV3-1 (or the pseudogene TRBV3-2), the J gene TRBJ1-2; 8 bases align to TRBD1. CDR1 is LGHDT, CDR2 YNNKEL, per germline (reference sequence). The CDR3 extends over 15 amino acids. J gave up 3 bases and V 3 bases, and 6 bases lay outside the gene matches. The CDR3 here is CASSHADRVDYGYTF. CDR3 coding DNA: TGTGCCAGCAGCCACGCGGACAGGGTTGACTATGGCTACACCTTC.

The chain links TRBV7-9 to TRBJ2-3, with 11 nucleotides matching TRBD1. The CDR3 extends over 15 amino acids. Germline V gene sequence: CDR1 SEHNR, CDR2 FQNEAQ (reference sequence). V shed 2 bases, J shed 7 bases, and the junction held 5 bases outside the gene matches. This chain's CDR3 is CASSLSGTGGHTQYF. CDR3 in DNA: TGTGCCAGCAGCTTATCGGGGACAGGGGGACATACGCAGTATTTT.